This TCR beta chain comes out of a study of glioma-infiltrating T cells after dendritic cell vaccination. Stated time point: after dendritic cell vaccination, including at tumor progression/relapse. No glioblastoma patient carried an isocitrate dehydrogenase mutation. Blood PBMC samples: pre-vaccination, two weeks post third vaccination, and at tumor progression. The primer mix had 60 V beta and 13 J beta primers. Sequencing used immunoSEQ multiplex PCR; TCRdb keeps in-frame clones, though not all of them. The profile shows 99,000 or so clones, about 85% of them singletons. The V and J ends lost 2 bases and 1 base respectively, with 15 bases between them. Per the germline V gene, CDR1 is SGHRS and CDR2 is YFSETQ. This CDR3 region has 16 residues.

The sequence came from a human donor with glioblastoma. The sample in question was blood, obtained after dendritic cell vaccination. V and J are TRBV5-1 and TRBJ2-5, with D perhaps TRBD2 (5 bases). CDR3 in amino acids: CASSLGSSWGQETQYF. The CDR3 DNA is TGCGCCAGCAGCTTAGGGTCTAGCTGGGGCCAAGAGACCCAGTACTTC.